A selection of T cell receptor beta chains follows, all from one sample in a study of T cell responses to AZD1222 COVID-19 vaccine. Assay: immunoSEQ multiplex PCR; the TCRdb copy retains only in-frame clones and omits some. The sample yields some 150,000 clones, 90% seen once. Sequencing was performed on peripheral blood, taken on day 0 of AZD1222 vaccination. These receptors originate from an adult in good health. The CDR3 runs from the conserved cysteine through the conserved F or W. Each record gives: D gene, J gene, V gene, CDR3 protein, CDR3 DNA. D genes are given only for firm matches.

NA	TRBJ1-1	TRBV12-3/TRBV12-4	CASSLLNTEAFF	TGTGCCAGCAGTCTACTGAACACTGAAGCTTTCTTT
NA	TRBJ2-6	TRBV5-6	CASSFLSGANVLTF	TGTGCCAGCAGCTTCCTCTCTGGGGCCAACGTCCTGACTTTC
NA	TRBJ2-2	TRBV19	CASRTRSTGELFF	TGTGCCAGTAGGACAAGGAGCACCGGGGAGCTGTTTTTT
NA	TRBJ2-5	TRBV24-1	CATSDGAKGFGETQYF	TGTGCCACCAGTGATGGTGCGAAGGGATTCGGAGAGACCCAGTACTTC
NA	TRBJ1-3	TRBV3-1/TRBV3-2	CASSQDGPNTIYF	TGTGCCAGCAGCCAAGATGGGCCAAACACCATATATTTT
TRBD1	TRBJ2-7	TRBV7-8	CASSFRDRGMYEQYF	TGTGCCAGCAGCTTCCGGGACAGGGGGATGTACGAGCAGTACTTC
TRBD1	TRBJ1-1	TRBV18	CASSYGTVNTEAFF	TGTGCCAGCTCTTACGGGACAGTGAACACTGAAGCTTTCTTT
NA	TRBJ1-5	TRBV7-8	CASSFDDMINRGRNQPQHF	TGTGCCAGCAGCTTTGACGACATGATTAACCGGGGTCGCAATCAGCCCCAGCATTTT
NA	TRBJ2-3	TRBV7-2	CASSLAWVKGDTQYF	TGTGCCAGCAGCTTAGCCTGGGTTAAAGGGGATACGCAGTATTTT
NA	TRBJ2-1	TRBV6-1	CASSEEGNEQFF	TGTGCCAGCAGTGAAGAAGGGAATGAGCAGTTCTTC
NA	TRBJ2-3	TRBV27	CASSLISTFTDTQYF	TGTGCCAGCAGTTTAATTAGCACTTTCACAGATACGCAGTATTTT
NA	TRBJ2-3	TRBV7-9	CASSAVLGTQYF	TGTGCCAGCAGCGCTGTTCTGGGTACGCAGTATTTT
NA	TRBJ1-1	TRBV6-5	CASSPSGRGTEAFF	TGTGCCAGCAGCCCCTCGGGGCGCGGCACTGAAGCTTTCTTT
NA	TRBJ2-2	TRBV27	CASSLHLRGTGELFF	TGTGCCAGCAGTTTACACTTACGAGGGACCGGGGAGCTGTTTTTT
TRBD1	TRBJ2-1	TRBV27	CASSSRQGVGYNEQFF	TGTGCCAGCAGTTCCCGACAGGGAGTCGGCTACAATGAGCAGTTCTTC
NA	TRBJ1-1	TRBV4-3	CASSQDLKGGDTEAFF	TGCGCCAGCAGCCAAGATCTGAAAGGGGGAGACACTGAAGCTTTCTTT
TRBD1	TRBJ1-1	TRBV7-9	CASSYTGGKTEAFF	TGTGCCAGCAGCTATACAGGGGGCAAGACTGAAGCTTTCTTT
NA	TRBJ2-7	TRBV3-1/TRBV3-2	CASSQVGQGVDF	TGTGCCAGCAGCCAAGTTGGGCAGGGTGTTGACTTC
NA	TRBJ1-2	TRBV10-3	CAISESEGGYTF	TGTGCCATCAGTGAGTCTGAGGGGGGCTACACCTTC
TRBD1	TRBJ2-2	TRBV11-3	CASSLGSDGTGALGELFF	TGTGCCAGCAGCTTAGGATCTGATGGGACAGGGGCTTTGGGGGAGCTGTTTTTT
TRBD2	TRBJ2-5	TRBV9	CASSVGGLAGGQETQYF	TGTGCCAGCAGCGTAGGAGGACTAGCGGGGGGGCAAGAGACCCAGTACTTC
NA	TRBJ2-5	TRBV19	CASSIYGPQETQYF	TGTGCCAGTAGTATATACGGCCCCCAAGAGACCCAGTACTTC
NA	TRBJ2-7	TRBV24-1	CATSRDGFEEQYF	TGTGCCACCAGCCGGGACGGATTCGAGGAGCAGTACTTC
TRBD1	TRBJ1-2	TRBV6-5	CASRQGFVYGYTF	TGTGCCAGCAGACAGGGGTTCGTCTATGGCTACACCTTC
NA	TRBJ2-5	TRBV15	CATSRDWAEQETQYF	TGTGCCACCAGCAGAGATTGGGCGGAACAAGAGACCCAGTACTTC
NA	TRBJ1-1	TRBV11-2	CASSHGGFSLGTEAFF	TGTGCCAGCAGCCATGGGGGGTTCTCTCTGGGAACTGAAGCTTTCTTT